These T cell receptor beta chains were read from a single sample in a study of blood T cell repertoires in COVID-19. Some clones are missing from TCRdb's copy, which holds only in-frame ones; the method was immunoSEQ multiplex PCR. The sample holds over 300,000 clones, more than 70% seen once. Sequences were obtained from peripheral blood. These receptors all come from a woman in her forties or fifties with acute or convalescent COVID-19. The CDR3 runs from the conserved cysteine through the conserved F or W. The D gene is left open where the match is weak. Where a row states a size, it is once, few, many or the class of an expanded clone; other rows omit it.

d_call cdr3_length j_call v_call clone_size cdr3_aa cdr3_nt
TRBD1 14 TRBJ2-3 TRBV7-8 few CASSLQGDTDTQYF TGTGCCAGCAGCTTACAGGGGGACACAGATACGCAGTATTTT
TRBD1 15 TRBJ1-3 TRBV19 . CASSREGATGNTIYF TGTGCCAGTAGTCGAGAGGGGGCCACAGGAAACACCATATATTTT
TRBD2 16 TRBJ2-1 TRBV3-1/TRBV3-2 . CASSPVGASGNHEQFF TGTGCCAGCAGCCCCGTTGGGGCTAGCGGGAACCATGAGCAGTTCTTC
TRBD2 19 TRBJ2-1 TRBV7-2 . CASSLAPTSGTSSYNEQFF TGTGCCAGCAGCTTAGCCCCCACTAGCGGGACGAGCTCCTACAATGAGCAGTTCTTC
. 13 TRBJ1-2 TRBV14 . CASSSQQGYGYTF TGTGCCAGCAGCTCGCAACAGGGTTATGGCTACACCTTC
. 15 TRBJ1-1 TRBV5-5 . CASSLTGMARTEAFF TGTGCCAGCAGCTTGACAGGGATGGCGCGCACTGAAGCTTTCTTT
. 15 TRBJ1-5 TRBV2 . CASTEGLAGNQPQHF TGTGCCAGCACCGAGGGCCTCGCAGGCAATCAGCCCCAGCATTTT
TRBD1 16 TRBJ2-5 TRBV9 once CASSFSSQGARETQYF TGTGCCAGCAGCTTTTCATCCCAGGGGGCAAGGGAGACCCAGTACTTC
. 15 TRBJ2-1 TRBV11-3 . CASSLGGTPGNEQFF TGTGCCAGCAGCTTAGGGGGGACACCTGGGAATGAGCAGTTCTTC
. 16 TRBJ1-5 TRBV6-2/TRBV6-3 . CASSYSSVYSNQPQHF TGTGCCAGCAGTTACTCGAGCGTTTATAGCAATCAGCCCCAGCATTTT
. 12 TRBJ1-2 TRBV7-2 . CASSFIDSGYTF TGTGCCAGCAGCTTCATTGACAGTGGCTACACCTTC
TRBD2 15 TRBJ2-1 TRBV5-1 . CASSLLAGADNEQFF TGCGCCAGCAGCTTATTAGCGGGGGCAGACAATGAGCAGTTCTTC
. 14 TRBJ2-3 TRBV9 . CASSRGQITDTQYF TGTGCCAGCAGCAGAGGACAGATTACGGATACGCAGTATTTT
TRBD2 16 TRBJ2-5 TRBV5-8 . CASSLAGVSGQETQYF TGTGCCAGCAGCTTGGCCGGCGTTAGCGGGCAAGAGACCCAGTACTTC
. 15 TRBJ2-7 TRBV19 . CASSIRGTGSYEQYF TGTGCCAGTAGTATACGGGGGACCGGCTCCTACGAGCAGTACTTC
TRBD1 14 TRBJ1-1 TRBV19 once CASSIRTGATEAFF TGTGCCAGTAGTATTCGGACAGGGGCCACTGAAGCTTTCTTT
. 14 TRBJ1-6 TRBV27 . CASRRQDFNSPLHF TGTGCCAGCAGACGACAGGATTTTAATTCACCCCTCCACTTT